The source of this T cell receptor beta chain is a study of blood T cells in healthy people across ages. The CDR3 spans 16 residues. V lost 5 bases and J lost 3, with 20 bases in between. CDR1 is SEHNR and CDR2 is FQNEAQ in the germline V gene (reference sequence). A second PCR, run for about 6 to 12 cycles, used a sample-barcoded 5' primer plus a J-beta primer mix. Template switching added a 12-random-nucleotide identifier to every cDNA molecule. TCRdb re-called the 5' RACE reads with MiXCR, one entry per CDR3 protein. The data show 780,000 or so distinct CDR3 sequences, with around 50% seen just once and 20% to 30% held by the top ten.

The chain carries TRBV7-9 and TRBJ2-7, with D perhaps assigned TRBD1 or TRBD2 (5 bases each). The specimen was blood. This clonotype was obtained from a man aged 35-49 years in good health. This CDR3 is CASSTGRSVFNYEQYF. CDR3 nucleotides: TGTGCCAGCAGCACGGGACGGAGTGTTTTTAACTACGAGCAGTACTTC.